These T cell receptor beta chains were read from a single sample in a study of cytomegalovirus exposure and HLA in healthy donors. Method: immunoSEQ multiplex PCR; TCRdb's copy keeps in-frame clones and lacks some. This sample yields 150,000 to 200,000 clones, of which approximately 90% are seen a single time; 0.65% to 0.9% belongs to the top ten. Sample: PBMCs. The receptors originated from a woman younger than 45 in good health and CMV-seronegative. Each CDR3 is given with its conserved first and last residue. D genes are given only for firm matches.

D	J	V	CDR3	DNA
NA	TRBJ1-3	TRBV7-9	CASTHKGAANTIYF	TGTGCCAGCACCCACAAAGGGGCCGCTAACACCATATATTTT
NA	TRBJ2-3	TRBV7-3	CASSSPGGDTQYF	TGTGCCAGCAGCTCCCCAGGTGGAGATACGCAGTATTTT
TRBD1	TRBJ1-5	TRBV27	CASSFGTDGNQPQHF	TGTGCCAGCAGTTTCGGGACAGATGGCAATCAGCCCCAGCATTTT
NA	TRBJ1-3	TRBV29-1	CSVAGRQSSGNTIYF	TGCAGCGTGGCGGGGAGACAAAGCTCTGGAAACACCATATATTTT
TRBD2	TRBJ2-1	TRBV5-1	CASSLAPAGESNEQFF	TGCGCCAGCAGCTTGGCCCCAGCGGGAGAATCAAATGAGCAGTTCTTC
TRBD2	TRBJ2-2	TRBV10-3	CAISEVGTSGANTGELFF	TGTGCCATCAGTGAGGTCGGGACTAGCGGAGCGAACACCGGGGAGCTGTTTTTT
TRBD1	TRBJ2-7	TRBV5-1	CASSLDRGQGEQYF	TGCGCCAGCAGCTTGGACAGGGGGCAGGGCGAGCAGTACTTC
TRBD1	TRBJ1-1	TRBV6-5	CASSRQGRNTEAFF	TGTGCCAGCAGTAGACAGGGTAGGAACACTGAAGCTTTCTTT
TRBD2	TRBJ2-1	TRBV10-1	CASSQVIRAGDNEQFF	TGCGCCAGCAGTCAAGTCATCAGAGCGGGAGACAATGAGCAGTTCTTC
TRBD1	TRBJ1-2	TRBV19	CASSLHPGTGFGETNYGYTF	TGTGCCAGTAGCCTCCACCCTGGGACAGGGTTTGGGGAGACTAACTATGGCTACACCTTC
TRBD1	TRBJ1-5	TRBV28	CASSLGQGVFGGNQPQHF	TGTGCCAGCAGTTTGGGACAGGGGGTTTTTGGGGGCAATCAGCCCCAGCATTTT